These 17 T cell receptor beta chains were sequenced from one sample in a study of regulatory dendritic cells for organ transplantation. TCRdb keeps only in-frame clones here, not all; method: immunoSEQ multiplex PCR. Here the sample spans about 10,000 clones, 65% to 85% being singletons. Sorted subsets were CFSE-labeled and cultured four to six days with allogeneic dendritic cells. Their antigen targets remain unknown. The sequencing input was memory CD4+ T cells from blood cultured with dendritic cells. Subset reported: CD45RO+ memory T cells. Receptors were obtained from a human donor in good health.

The CDR3 DNA reads as TGTGCCAGCAGCTTAGTCGTCGCGGGAGGTGGCGAGCAGTACTTC. This codes for CASSLVVAGGGEQYF. The gene calls are TRBV7-2 and TRBJ2-7; 8 bases are shared with TRBD2. The germline V gene encodes CDR1 SGHTA and CDR2 FQGNSA. The junction had 8 bases not matched to a gene; V was cut back by 1 base and J by 6 bases. This CDR3 region has 15 residues. Variable domain in full (rest from reference TRBV7-2 and TRBJ2-7): GAGVSQSPSNKVTEKGKDVELRCDPISGHTALYWYRQSLGQGLEFLIYFQGNSAPDKSGLPSDRFSAERTGGSVSTLTIQRTQQEDSAVYLCASSLVVAGGGEQYFGPGTRLTVT.

This clone was counted a single time. This chain uses TRBV2 with TRBJ2-5, with 12 bases identical to TRBD2. Germline V gives CDR1 SNHLY, CDR2 FYNNEI. The CDR3 contains 16 residues. V was pared by 4 bases and J by 4 bases, with 7 bases of the junction left unmatched. In DNA, the CDR3 is TGTGCCAGCAGTGCTAGCGGGGGGGCCGTAGGAGAGACCCAGTACTTC. This translates into CASSASGGAVGETQYF.

This chain uses TRBV6-1 with TRBJ2-7; tentatively, D is TRBD2 (5 bases). Germline assignment: CDR1 MNHNS and CDR2 SASEGT. The CDR3 length is 15 residues. Trimming removed 2 bases from V and 3 bases from J, with 14 bases in between. The CDR3 is CASSEFLRGNYEQYF. CDR3 nucleotides: TGTGCCAGCAGTGAATTTCTAAGAGGGAACTACGAGCAGTACTTC.

A single count supports this clone. V gene TRBV7-9 combines with J gene TRBJ2-1; TRBD2 aligns across 8 bases. In germline, CDR1 is SEHNR, CDR2 FQNEAQ (reference sequence). The V segment lost 6 bases and the J segment 8 bases; nucleotides outside the gene matches: 3. The CDR3 has 12 amino acids. CDR3 nucleotide sequence: TGTGCCAGCAGGGGACTAGGGGATGAGCAGTTCTTC. It codes for CASRGLGDEQFF.

This clone was counted a single time. The chain joins TRBV11-3 to TRBJ2-3; tentative D call: TRBD1 (6 bases). CDR3 length: 14 amino acids. Trimming pared 1 base from V and 5 bases from J, leaving 10 bases between. Germline V gene data show CDR1 as SGHNT and CDR2 as YENEEA. CDR3 sequence: CASSLAGQQDTQYF. CDR3 bases: TGTGCCAGCAGCTTAGCGGGACAACAAGATACGCAGTATTTT.

The rearrangement links TRBV28 to TRBJ1-2, with D possibly TRBD1 on 5 matching bases. The CDR3 has 13 amino acids. Germline V CDR1 and CDR2: MDHEN, SYDVKM. V lost 6 bases and J lost 3, with 11 bases in between. CDR3 residues: CASSFGTDYGYTF. The CDR3 coding sequence is TGTGCCAGCAGCTTTGGGACTGACTATGGCTACACCTTC.

The gene calls are TRBV19 and TRBJ1-5; no clear D. CDR3 length equals 15 residues. The V gene lost 5 bases and the J gene lost 0 bases, with 11 bases spanning the gap. Per the germline V gene, CDR1 is LNHDA and CDR2 is SQIVND (reference sequence). The CDR3 loop is CASSFDPYSNQPQHF. The CDR3, as DNA: TGTGCCAGTAGTTTTGACCCTTATAGCAATCAGCCCCAGCATTTT.

This clone was detected a few times. The CDR3 loop is CASGLVPPNTIYF. CDR3 DNA sequence: TGTGCTAGTGGTTTAGTTCCCCCCAACACCATATATTTT. V is TRBV12-5 and J is TRBJ1-3; D remains unclear. With 3 bases removed from V and 7 bases from J, the gap between germline ends came to 10 bases. The CDR3 is 13 residues long. Germline V gene data show CDR1 as LGHNT and CDR2 as FRNRAP.

This chain links TRBV7-2 with TRBJ2-7; D ambiguous. Germline V gives CDR1 SGHTA, CDR2 FQGNSA. The CDR3 contains 12 residues. Trimming left V 5 bases short and J 3 bases short, with 8 bases between. The CDR3 nucleotides are TGTGCCAGCAGCCCCGGCAGCTACGAGCAGTACTTC. This encodes CASSPGSYEQYF.

Points on this clone: One end of the junction fails to match germline, which may point to a read error. This sequence joins TRBV6-1 and TRBJ2-7, with 8 bases matching TRBD2. The CDR3 is 16 residues long. The germline gives CDR1 MNHNS, CDR2 SASEGT. DNA for the CDR3: TGTGCCAGCAGTAAAGCCGCCGGGGGGGGTACCTACGAGCAGTACTTC. Translated, it gives CASSKAAGGGTYEQYF.

The CDR3 bases are TGCGCCAGCAGCCCAGTAGCAGGGTCGGTCTATGGCTACACCTTC. Its protein product is CASSPVAGSVYGYTF. V gene TRBV4-3 combines with J gene TRBJ1-2, with TRBD1 as a possible D gene (5 bases). This CDR3 has 15 residues. V lost 4 bases and J lost 4, with 16 bases in between. CDR1 is LGHNA, CDR2 YSLEER, per germline.

The chain carries TRBV6-4 and TRBJ1-2; D may be TRBD1 (6 bases). V lost 7 bases and J lost 4, with 16 bases in between. Germline CDR1 and CDR2: MRHNA and SNTAGT. CDR3 length: 14 amino acids. CDR3 amino acids: CASTKPDRFYGYTF. The CDR3 DNA is TGTGCCAGCACCAAGCCCGACAGGTTCTATGGCTACACCTTC.

The chain has TRBV28 and TRBJ2-1; D not certain. This CDR3 comprises 11 residues. Trimming cost V 8 bases and J 9 bases, with 11 bases left between them. Germline CDR1 MDHEN, CDR2 SYDVKM. In nucleotides, the CDR3 is TGTGCCAGCTCCTCCTTTTTTGAGCAGTTCTTC. It yields the protein CASSSFFEQFF.

The gene calls are TRBV4-3 and TRBJ2-1; 7 bases agree with TRBD2. The CDR3 is 17 amino acids. J gave up 7 bases and V 1 base, and 13 bases lay outside the gene matches. Germline CDR1 and CDR2: LGHNA and YSLEER. DNA for the CDR3: TGCGCCAGCAGCCAAGGACCTGCAGCCGGGACTACAAATGAGCAGTTCTTC. This translates into CASSQGPAAGTTNEQFF.

The rearrangement links TRBV7-9 to TRBJ1-5; the D is unclear. Trimming took 2 bases from V and 1 from J, leaving 6 bases between them. The CDR3 consists of 14 residues. The germline gives CDR1 SEHNR, CDR2 FQNEAQ (reference sequence). DNA for the CDR3: TGTGCCAGCAGCTTATCTTCCAGCAATCAGCCCCAGCATTTT. Protein product: CASSLSSSNQPQHF. Supplemented by reference TRBV7-9 and TRBJ1-5, the full variable domain reads DTGVSQNPRHKITKRGQNVTFRCDPISEHNRLYWYRQTLGQGPEFLTYFQNEAQLEKSRLLSDRFSAERPKGSFSTLEIQRTEQGDSAMYLCASSLSSSNQPQHFGDGTRLSIL.

The chain joins TRBV11-1 to TRBJ1-1; no firm D call. CDR3 length: 13 amino acids. V shed 3 bases and J shed 0 bases, with 5 bases lying between them. The germline V gene encodes CDR1 SGHAT and CDR2 FQDESV (reference sequence). Here the CDR3 reads CASSFELNTEAFF. In nucleotides, the CDR3 is TGTGCCAGCAGCTTTGAGTTGAACACTGAAGCTTTCTTT.

The chain carries TRBV6-4 and TRBJ2-1, with 10 bases lining up with TRBD2. Germline loops: CDR1 MRHNA, CDR2 SNTAGT. V was pared by 9 bases and J by 8 bases, with 10 bases of the junction left unmatched. The CDR3 contains 14 residues. The CDR3 loop is CASSRTGTSDEQFF. The CDR3 nucleotides are TGTGCCAGTTCACGAACCGGGACTAGCGATGAGCAGTTCTTC.